Described below is a single TCR beta chain sequence and its context. V lost 5 bases to trimming and J lost 3 bases, with 13 bases between them. The CDR3 length is 14 residues. The germline V gene encodes CDR1 LNHDA and CDR2 SQIVND (reference sequence). The sample belongs to a study of blood T cell repertoires in COVID-19. Only in-frame clones appear in the TCRdb table, and some are missing; sequencing was by immunoSEQ multiplex PCR. The table includes some 460,000 clones, roughly 89% detected once. V gene TRBV19 combines with J gene TRBJ2-5; the D is unclear. This sequence was found in a woman aged 25 to 39 with acute or convalescent COVID-19. Material for sequencing was peripheral blood. As DNA, the CDR3 is TGTGCCAGTAGTCCCTACCCCGTGGAAGAGACCCAGTACTTC. Amino acid sequence: CASSPYPVEETQYF.